The clone carrying this TCR beta chain was found many times. Genomic DNA templated the TCR beta VDJ and CDR3 profiling. TCRdb called the reads again in MiXCR, with one record for every CDR3 protein. The table lists about 110,000 distinct CDR3 sequences, around half of them singletons, with roughly 31% in the top ten. These data come from a study of CD8+CD57+ T cells in acquired aplastic anemia. V was clipped by 6 bases and J by 4 bases; unmatched bases: 5. The CDR3 spans 14 residues. Germline V gene sequence: CDR1 MNHNS, CDR2 SASEGT. Sequenced material: sorted CD4+, CD8+, or CD8+CD57+ T cells (not recorded which) from PBMCs. This chain uses TRBV6-1 with TRBJ2-5; the match to TRBD2 covers 10 bases. This sequence was found in a human donor in good health, serving as a control. This CDR3 reads CASSQGTSAETQYF. Written as DNA, the CDR3 is TGTGCCAGCAGCCAGGGGACTAGCGCAGAGACCCAGTACTTC.